This TCR beta chain was identified during a study of regulatory T cells in long-lasting Graves disease (dated by TCRdb to about 2021). Notes on the research overall: Patients with newly diagnosed Graves' disease had been on antithyroid drugs for under 3 months. Patients with persistent Graves' disease were compared with patients with newly diagnosed Graves' disease using TCR sequencing and RNA sequencing of peripheral blood. The study was registered as a clinical trial and conducted in China. A total of roughly 35 samples were covered by TCR sequencing, comprising approximately 13 persistent and 20 newly diagnosed Graves' disease patients.

The meaning of the sample's time point label: newly diagnosed GD, antithyroid drugs for less than 3 months. RNA was extracted from PBMCs in TRIzol for both TCR sequencing and RNA sequencing. The diagnosis of Graves' disease followed American Thyroid Association guidelines. The patients came from an endocrinology department in Xi'an, China. Each patient gave about 8.1 milliliters of peripheral blood, collected in an EDTA anticoagulant tube. Ficoll Paque Plus density gradient separation was used to isolate PBMCs, and no further T cell sorting was performed. An Agilent 2100 Bioanalyzer and agarose gel were used to check RNA quality, and a NanoDrop 2000 was used to measure RNA concentration. Libraries were prepared through multiplex PCR. The instrument given in TCRdb is Illumina HiSeq 4000. CDR3 regions were amplified by Arm-PCR with iRepertoire HTBI primers to construct TCR beta libraries. Gel purification was performed on PCR products prior to sequencing. In the source study's methods: Gene usage analysis of CDR3 amino acid clonotypes used the 55 to 80 TRBV and more than 13 TRBJ segments found across samples. COPE and FqMerger were used to merge filtered high-quality paired reads into contigs. Contigs were aligned with BLAST to IMGT TRBV, TRBD and TRBJ reference genes, and CDR3 was defined per IMGT. Any clonotype with a frequency above 0.1% was counted as a highly expanded clone. Repertoire diversity was measured by Shannon entropy, and V-J evenness by the Gini coefficient. Public clonotypes were defined as clonotypes shared by more than one individual. Starting from the raw public reads, TCRdb applied fastp trimming at Q25, assembled clones with MiXCR and retained in-frame beta chains. Every entry covers one CDR3 protein and lists the most common genes and DNA from its rows. The V and J calls and clone size are TCRdb's, not the authors'. In this sample the table shows hundreds of thousands of distinct CDR3 sequences, under 20% of which occur a single time. The leading ten clones occupy under 20% of the sample.

V and J lose 4 bases and 1 base, and a span of 11 bases separates them. From the germline V gene, CDR1 is SGDLS and CDR2 is YYNGEE. Spanning cysteine to phenylalanine, the CDR3 consists of 14 amino acids. Just the 42-base CDR3 DNA is kept, in frame starting at base 1. This clonotype was seen many times. It has no known antigen specificity. Qualities for individual bases were not recorded, and no much larger clone is one base off. General study outcomes and caveats: Compared with newly diagnosed patients, patients with persistent Graves' disease had lower TCR Shannon entropy and fewer highly expanded clones, which suggests clonal expansion. TRBV28, TRBJ1-2 and TRBJ2-5 were preferentially used in persistent disease, while TRBV20-1 and TRBJ2-1 were favored in newly diagnosed disease. Because the primary lesion, thyroid tissue, could not be accessed, the study looked at peripheral blood alone. A larger number of public clonotypes was shared among persistent patients (approximately 2,500) than among newly diagnosed patients (about 990). Sequencing and analysis were limited to the TCR beta chain. The authors noted that the small sample size was a limitation that may lower accuracy.

These data were also filed under a second study, of T cells in Graves' hyperthyroidism and ophthalmopathy. The second study's paper adds: Stable Graves' hyperthyroidism was defined as the absence of progression to ophthalmopathy over 18 months of follow-up. Hyperthyroidism patients were newly diagnosed, with disease duration under 2 months, and aged 18 to 65 years. Patients with uncontrolled infections, other autoimmune diseases, pregnancy or lactation were excluded. Diagnoses were established on the basis of clinical symptoms, serum thyroxine and TRAb, thyroid ultrasound, and orbital computed tomography. The first round of RT-PCR for the TCR CDR3 was performed with the HTBI primer set and the Qiagen OneStep RT-PCR kit. Most expanded thyroid clonotypes (frequency above 0.001) were also detected in blood, a finding suggesting that blood repertoires may reflect thyroid immune responses. In cross-validation, a model built on a 13 V-J signature told ophthalmopathy apart from stable hyperthyroidism with about 90% sensitivity and approximately 84% specificity, and in testing the same model reached 80%/75%. In validation, progression to ophthalmopathy was predicted by the model with about 70% sensitivity and under 85% specificity, a median of approximately 6.5 months before onset. To identify distinguishing TCR V-J signatures, a discovery cohort of 90 to 100 patients was used, comprising 43 with Graves' ophthalmopathy and about 59 with stable Graves' hyperthyroidism. An independent validation cohort of 18 to 20 hyperthyroidism patients and 17 patients who later progressed to ophthalmopathy tested prospective prediction of ophthalmopathy. The roughly 91 discovery patients were randomly divided into training and test sets at a 7:3 ratio. Thyroid tissue and blood T-cell repertoires from about 6 Graves' hyperthyroidism patients were also compared in the study. After sampling, hyperthyroidism patients received methimazole starting at 30 mg daily, and ophthalmopathy patients received high-dose intravenous methylprednisolone. The libraries were constructed in a second round of multiplex PCR and then size-selected and purified. The libraries were sequenced on an Illumina HiSeq2000 using paired-end 100 bp reads. SOAPnuke was used to process the raw data, removing reads that contained adapters or uncalled bases, had a mean Phred below 15, or lacked an exact match to the constant primer or identifier. High-quality paired reads were merged using COPE v1.2.5, and each unique nucleotide sequence was defined as a clonotype. Clonotypes were aligned to IMGT TRBV, TRBD and TRBJ reference segments using MiTCR v1.1. The analysis was restricted to V-J combinations with a frequency above 0.0001, which together covered roughly 99% of the repertoires. A TCS score was defined as the ratio between F50 (clonal expansion) and ExV (chaos), using BLOSUM62-based TCRdist between CDR3 peptides within each V-J. Welch's t-statistics and random forest reduced around 520 V-J features to 13, which were used in a naive Bayes classifier (R e1071). No statistical method was used to fix the sample size in advance, and group allocation was not hidden from the investigators. The paper describes TCR Vbeta CDR3 sequencing of fewer than 150 peripheral blood samples, made up of roughly 40 ophthalmopathy patients, roughly 80 hyperthyroidism patients and 17 progressor patients.

The material was peripheral blood mononuclear cells (PBMCs), obtained at new diagnosis, from a patient treated with antithyroid drugs. The sequence was obtained from a woman aged 25 to 45 with Graves disease. Donor details come from another sample of the same person, matched by shared clones. The chain is assembled from TRBV9 and TRBJ1-1; matching of 5 bases hints at TRBD1 as the D gene. The DNA sequence is as follows: TGTGCCAGCAGCTGGGGGAGGGCGAACACTGAAGCTTTCTTT. This is translated as CASSWGRANTEAFF.